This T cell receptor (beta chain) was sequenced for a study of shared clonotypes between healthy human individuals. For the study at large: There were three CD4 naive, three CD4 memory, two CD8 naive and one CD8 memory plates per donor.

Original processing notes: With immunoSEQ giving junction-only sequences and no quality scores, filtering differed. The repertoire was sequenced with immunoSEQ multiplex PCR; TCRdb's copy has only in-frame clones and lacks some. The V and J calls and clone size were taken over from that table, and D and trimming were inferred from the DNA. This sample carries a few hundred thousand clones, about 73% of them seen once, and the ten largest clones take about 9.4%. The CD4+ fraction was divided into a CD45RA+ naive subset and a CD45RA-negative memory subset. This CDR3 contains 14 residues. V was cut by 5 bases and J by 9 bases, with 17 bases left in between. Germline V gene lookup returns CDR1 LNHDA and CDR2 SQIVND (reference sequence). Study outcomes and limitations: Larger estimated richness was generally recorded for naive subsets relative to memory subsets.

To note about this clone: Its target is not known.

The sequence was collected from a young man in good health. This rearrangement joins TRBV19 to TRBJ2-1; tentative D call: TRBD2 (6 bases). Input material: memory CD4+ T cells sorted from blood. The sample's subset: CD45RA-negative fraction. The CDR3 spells CASSSLIGRGEQFF. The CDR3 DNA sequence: TGTGCCAGTAGTTCTTTAATAGGGCGGGGTGAGCAGTTCTTC.